This TCR beta chain was retrieved from a study of T-cell memory formation after mild COVID-19. V trimming: 4 bases; J trimming: 8 bases; junction bases outside the gene matches: 7. CDR1 KGHDR and CDR2 SFDVKD come from the germline V gene. CDR3 length equals 14 residues. General observations from the study: Contracting clones, day 15 to 85, had balanced CD4/CD8, and later expanders favored CD4+. CD4+ contracting clones were found mainly in CM and EM, and CD8+ ones in EMRA.

Constant-segment primers served in 5'RACE that generated TCR alpha and TCR beta cDNA libraries bearing sample barcodes and UMIs. TCRdb passed the 5' RACE reads through MiXCR, listing each CDR3 protein once. Found here are 350,000 to 450,000 distinct CDR3 sequences, about 20% of them singletons; the top ten hold 8.4%. With respect to this clonotype: The antigen remains unidentified.

This chain links TRBV24-1 with TRBJ1-2; 9 bases are a match to TRBD1. Sequencing was performed on PBMCs or a T cell subset sorted from them (not recorded which). This receptor was identified in an adult woman who had mild COVID-19 (a few samples of this study predate the infection). Cell type and time point are not known. DNA of the CDR3: TGTGCCACCAGTGAAGCACAGGGGGCGCGCGGCTACACCTTC. It yields the protein CATSEAQGARGYTF.